This record concerns one TCR beta chain sequence. The CDR3 totals 13 residues. Between the trimmed V and J ends, which lost 4 bases and 2 bases, there was a span of 9 bases. Germline assignment: CDR1 SGHVS and CDR2 FQNEAQ. Sequencing used immunoSEQ multiplex PCR; TCRdb keeps in-frame clones, though not all of them. In the table there are 35,000 to 50,000 clones, 88% of which are singletons. This record comes from a study of T cell changes during pregnancy in multiple sclerosis. The specimen comprised CD4+ T cells from peripheral blood mononuclear cells, sampled in the second trimester of pregnancy. The chain is built from TRBV7-8 and TRBJ2-7; D is uncertain. This receptor was identified in a female donor with multiple sclerosis, enrolled in a pregnancy study. CDR3 loop: CASSSSVPYEQYF. DNA for the CDR3: TGTGCCAGCAGCTCGAGCGTCCCCTACGAGCAGTACTTC.